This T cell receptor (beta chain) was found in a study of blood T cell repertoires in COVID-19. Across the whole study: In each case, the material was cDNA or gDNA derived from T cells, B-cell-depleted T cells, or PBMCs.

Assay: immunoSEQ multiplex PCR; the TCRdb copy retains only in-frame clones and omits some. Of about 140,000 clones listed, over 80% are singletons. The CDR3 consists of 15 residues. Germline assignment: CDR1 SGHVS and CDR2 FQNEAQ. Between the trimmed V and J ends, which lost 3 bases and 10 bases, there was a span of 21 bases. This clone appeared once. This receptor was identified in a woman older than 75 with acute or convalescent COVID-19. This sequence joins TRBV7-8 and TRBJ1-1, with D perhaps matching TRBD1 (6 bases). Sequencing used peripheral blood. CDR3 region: CASSFTTGPGKVAFF. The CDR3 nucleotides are TGTGCCAGCAGCTTTACGACAGGTCCGGGCAAAGTAGCTTTCTTT. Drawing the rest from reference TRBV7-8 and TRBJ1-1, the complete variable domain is GAGVSQSPRYKVAKRGQDVALRCDPISGHVSLFWYQQALGQGPEFLTYFQNEAQLDKSGLPSDRFFAERPEGSVSTLKIQRTQQEDSAVYLCASSFTTGPGKVAFFGQGTRLTVV.